Each of the 12 T cell receptor beta chains below was sequenced from the same sample in a study of shared clonotypes between healthy human individuals. Sequencing used immunoSEQ multiplex PCR; TCRdb keeps in-frame clones, though not all of them. The profile shows roughly 680,000 clones, approximately 72% of them singletons. Sample: memory CD4+ T cells sorted from blood. The subset is: CD45RA-negative fraction. All receptors come from a woman aged 30 to 39 in good health.

The chain joins TRBV7-2 to TRBJ1-1; tentatively, D is TRBD1 (6 bases). The CDR3 runs 15 residues. V dropped 2 bases and J dropped 2 bases, with 12 bases sitting between them. Germline loops: CDR1 SGHTA, CDR2 FQGNSA. CDR3 residues: CASSLRRQANTEAFF. CDR3 sequence (DNA): TGTGCCAGCAGCTTACGGCGACAGGCAAACACTGAAGCTTTCTTT.

The V and J genes are TRBV7-2 and TRBJ2-5; D remains unclear. Per the germline V gene, CDR1 is SGHTA and CDR2 is FQGNSA. V lost 3 bases to trimming and J lost 1 base, with 6 bases between them. The CDR3 is made up of 13 amino acids. CDR3 sequence: CASSFGSQETQYF. CDR3 sequence (DNA): TGTGCCAGCAGCTTTGGAAGCCAAGAGACCCAGTACTTC.

This clone is medium-sized by share. The chain combines TRBV5-1 with TRBJ1-1, with D unresolved. This CDR3 spans 16 amino acids. V gave up 4 bases and J gave up 4 bases, with 20 bases separating them. CDR1 and CDR2 (germline): SGHRS, YFSETQ. The CDR3 region is CASSALQLGVGTEAFF. In DNA, the CDR3 is TGCGCCAGCAGCGCCCTGCAACTCGGGGTGGGCACTGAAGCTTTCTTT.

This clone was seen a handful of times. The gene calls are TRBV10-2 and TRBJ2-1; no firm D call. Germline V gives CDR1 WSHSY, CDR2 SAAADI. This CDR3 has 12 amino acids. V lost 4 bases, J lost 9 bases, and 10 bases lay in between. This CDR3 is CASSGVRGEQFF. The CDR3 bases are TGCGCCAGCAGTGGGGTTCGCGGTGAGCAGTTCTTC.

This clone has more than one count but fewer than ten. This clone may be a read error of a much larger clone one base away. This sample includes further DNA sequences coding for the same CDR3. V gene TRBV7-2 combines with J gene TRBJ2-7; 7 bases agree with TRBD1. Trimming at V came to 5 bases and at J to 4 bases, leaving 2 bases not matched to a gene. There are 12 residues in the CDR3. CDR1 is SGHTA, CDR2 FQGNSA, per germline. CDR3 sequence (DNA): TGTGCCAGCAGCCGACAGGGTTACGAGCAGTACTTC. Its translation is CASSRQGYEQYF.

This chain joins TRBV6-4 and TRBJ1-2, with D unresolved. Germline values: CDR1 MRHNA, CDR2 SNTAGT. This CDR3 region has 14 residues. V dropped 6 bases and J dropped 2 bases, with 13 bases sitting between them. CDR3 sequence (DNA): TGTGCCAGCAGCCCTGCAGGAGACAACTATGGCTACACCTTC. Its translation is CASSPAGDNYGYTF.

This clone was counted a single time. The J gene is TRBJ1-2, the V gene TRBV7-6; maybe TRBD1 (5 bases). V gave up 5 bases and J gave up 0 bases, with 7 bases separating them. This CDR3 comprises 13 residues. Germline V gene data show CDR1 as SGHVS and CDR2 as FNYEAQ. CDR3 amino acids: CASSPTANYGYTF. CDR3 bases: TGTGCCAGCAGCCCGACAGCTAACTATGGCTACACCTTC. The whole variable domain, filled in from reference TRBV7-6 and TRBJ1-2, reads GAGVSQSPRYKVTKRGQDVALRCDPISGHVSLYWYRQALGQGPEFLTYFNYEAQQDKSGLPNDRFSAERPEGSISTLTIQRTEQRDSAMYRCASSPTANYGYTFGSGTRLTVV.

This clone was detected a few times. The chain is built from TRBV5-4 and TRBJ2-2, with 10 bases matching TRBD2. J gave up 6 bases and V 4 bases, and 9 bases lay outside the gene matches. The CDR3 covers 16 residues. From germline, CDR1 is SGHNT and CDR2 YYREEE (reference sequence). This CDR3 reads CASSPRLAGPSGELFF. CDR3 in DNA: TGTGCCAGCAGCCCCCGACTAGCGGGCCCGTCCGGGGAGCTGTTTTTT.

J is TRBJ2-1 and V is TRBV5-4, with 9 bases identical to TRBD2. The CDR3 is 15 amino acids. The germline V gene has CDR1 SGHNT and CDR2 YYREEE (reference sequence). V lost 0 bases and J lost 5; bases outside the gene matches: 3. The CDR3 is CASSLVSGGNNEQFF. The CDR3 DNA is TGTGCCAGCAGCTTGGTTAGCGGGGGAAACAATGAGCAGTTCTTC.

This clone was seen only a few times. The chain combines TRBV7-8 with TRBJ2-1; 7 bases agree with TRBD1. The CDR3 consists of 12 residues. Looked up from germline, CDR1 is SGHVS and CDR2 is FQNEAQ. After removal of 3 bases from V and 8 bases from J, the junction contained 1 base not matched to a gene. The CDR3 DNA reads as TGTGCCAGCAGCTTCGACAGGGATGAGCAGTTCTTC. Protein product: CASSFDRDEQFF.

This clone showed up just once. V and J are TRBV18 and TRBJ2-2, with TRBD2 matching 7 bases. Germline V gives CDR1 KGHSH, CDR2 LQKENI. Unmatched junction bases numbered 10, after V lost 3 bases and J lost 6 bases. This CDR3 spans 16 amino acids. The CDR3 loop reads CASSPSRTRTSGELFF. The CDR3 DNA follows: TGTGCCAGCTCACCTTCTAGGACTAGAACCTCCGGGGAGCTGTTTTTT.

The genes are TRBV7-2 and TRBJ2-1, with 9 bases matching TRBD2. The CDR3 has 17 amino acids. Looked up from germline, CDR1 is SGHTA and CDR2 is FQGNSA. Germline trimming cut 7 bases from V and 5 bases from J; bases unmatched to any gene: 15. The CDR3 here is CASNYNPGGRANNEQFF. The CDR3 DNA sequence: TGTGCCAGCAACTATAACCCCGGCGGGAGGGCCAACAATGAGCAGTTCTTC.